Each of the 5 T cell receptor beta chains below was sequenced from the same sample in a study of blood T cell repertoires in COVID-19. Sequencing was performed with immunoSEQ multiplex PCR; in TCRdb, only in-frame clones are kept and a portion is missing. The sample holds about 210,000 clones, around four fifths seen once. What was sequenced was peripheral blood. The receptor source for this set is a man in his fifties with active or convalescent COVID-19.

The gene calls are TRBV7-2 and TRBJ2-3, with D possibly matching TRBD2 (6 bases). CDR3 size: 14 residues. CDR1 and CDR2 (germline): SGHTA, FQGNSA. V lost 7 bases, J lost 6 bases, and 17 bases lay in between. The CDR3 region is CASTLSGVVDTQYF. CDR3 nucleotides: TGTGCCAGCACCCTCTCGGGGGTTGTGGATACGCAGTATTTT.

V usage is TRBV7-2 and J usage is TRBJ2-5, with D possibly matching TRBD1 (6 bases). Germline V lookup: CDR1 SGHTA, CDR2 FQGNSA. Deletions cut 5 bases from V and 5 bases from J, with 12 bases between. The CDR3 extends over 13 amino acids. The CDR3 DNA follows: TGTGCCAGCAGCATTACAGGGTTGGAGACCCAGTACTTC. Encoded protein: CASSITGLETQYF. The full variable domain, rest sourced from reference TRBV7-2 and TRBJ2-5, is GAGVSQSPSNKVTEKGKDVELRCDPISGHTALYWYRQSLGQGLEFLIYFQGNSAPDKSGLPSDRFSAERTGGSVSTLTIQRTQQEDSAVYLCASSITGLETQYFGPGTRLLVL.

This sequence joins TRBV10-3 and TRBJ1-5; D call uncertain. Germline CDR1 and CDR2: ENHRY and SYGVKD. The CDR3 sequence is 13 residues long. V gave up 5 bases and J gave up 0 bases, with 5 bases separating them. The CDR3 DNA sequence: TGTGCCATCAGTATAGATAGCAATCAGCCCCAGCATTTT. It is translated as CAISIDSNQPQHF.

CDR3 amino acids: CASSHERGQGMEKLFF. CDR3 nucleotides: TGCGCCAGCAGCCATGAGCGGGGACAGGGGATGGAAAAACTGTTTTTT. The gene calls are TRBV4-3 and TRBJ1-4; 10 bases are a match to TRBD1. The germline CDR1 and CDR2 sequences are LGHNA and YSLEER. V dropped 3 bases and J dropped 8; count of bases not matched to a gene: 9. The CDR3 covers 16 residues.

The gene calls are TRBV4-2 and TRBJ1-4, with D uncertain. The V gene's germline CDR1 is LGHNA and CDR2 YNFKEQ. The CDR3 loop spans 17 amino acids. V was pared by 0 bases and J by 2 bases, with 13 bases between. The CDR3 DNA reads as TGTGCCAGCAGCCAAGATGGAACAAGAGGGACTAATGAAAAACTGTTTTTT. Its translation is CASSQDGTRGTNEKLFF.